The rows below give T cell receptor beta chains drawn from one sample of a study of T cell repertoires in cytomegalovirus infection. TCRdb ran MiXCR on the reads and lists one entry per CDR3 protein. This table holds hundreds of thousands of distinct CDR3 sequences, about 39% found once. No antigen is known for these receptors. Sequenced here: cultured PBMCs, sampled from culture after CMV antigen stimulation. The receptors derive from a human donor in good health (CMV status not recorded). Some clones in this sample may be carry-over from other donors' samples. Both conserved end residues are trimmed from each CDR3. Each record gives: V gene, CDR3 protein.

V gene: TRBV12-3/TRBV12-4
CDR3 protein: ASSFSLPSGSQGTGELF

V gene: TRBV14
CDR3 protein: ASRDTLWNSPLH

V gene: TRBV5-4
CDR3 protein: ASSSRGPGGGYT

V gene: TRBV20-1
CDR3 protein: SAIAREVLDTQY

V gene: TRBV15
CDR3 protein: ATSRDPTSETQY

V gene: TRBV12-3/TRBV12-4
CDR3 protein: ASSSIIDSNQPQH

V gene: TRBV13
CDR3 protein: ASLVGIKEETQY

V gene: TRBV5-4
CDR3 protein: ASSLAQGRYGYT

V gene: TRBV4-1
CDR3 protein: ASSPLTRGSNTEAF

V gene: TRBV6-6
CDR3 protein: ASSPNHPDSYYGYT

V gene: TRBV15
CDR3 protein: ATSLSGGNIQY

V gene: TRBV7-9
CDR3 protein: ASSFSVDEQF

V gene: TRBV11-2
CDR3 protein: ASSFRGRTSTDTQY

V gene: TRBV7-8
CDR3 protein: ASSLVVAGVYNEQF

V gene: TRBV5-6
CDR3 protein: ASSDRDRLYNSPLH

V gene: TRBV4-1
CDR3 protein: ATYTGELF